The 7 T cell receptor beta chains presented below share a single source sample, sequenced in a study of blood T cell repertoires in COVID-19. Profiling relied on immunoSEQ multiplex PCR, and the TCRdb table lists in-frame clones only, not all of them. The sample shows fewer than 600,000 clones, around nine tenths of them seen only once. The sample taken for sequencing was PBMCs or T cells enriched from blood (not recorded which). The receptor set was obtained from a middle-aged woman who had recovered from COVID-19.

J is TRBJ2-5 and V is TRBV20-1, with TRBD1 matching over 7 bases. The junction had 1 base not matched to a gene; V was cut back by 6 bases and J by 3 bases. Germline CDR1 is DFQATT and CDR2 is SNEGSKA (reference sequence). The CDR3 runs to 11 residues. DNA for the CDR3: TGCAGTGCAGGGACAGAAGAGACCCAGTACTTC. Protein product: CSAGTEETQYF.

As DNA, the CDR3 is TGTGCCTGGACCCAAGGGGGGGACTATGGCTACACCTTC. It translates to CAWTQGGDYGYTF. This chain uses TRBV30 with TRBJ1-2; tentative D call: TRBD1 (6 bases). Trimming left V 4 bases short and J 3 bases short, with 12 bases between. Germline CDR1 and CDR2: GTSNPN and SVGIG (reference sequence). The length of the CDR3 is 13 residues.

The chain links TRBV5-1 to TRBJ1-3; D perhaps matches TRBD1 (6 bases). Trimming took off 4 bases at V and 0 bases at J, with 14 bases between the two ends. CDR3 length: 16 amino acids. CDR1 SGHRS and CDR2 YFSETQ come from the germline V gene. The CDR3 here is CASSLTNRDSGNTIYF. CDR3 nucleotides: TGCGCCAGCAGCCTAACCAACAGGGACTCTGGAAACACCATATATTTT. The full variable domain, rest sourced from reference TRBV5-1 and TRBJ1-3, is KAGVTQTPRYLIKTRGQQVTLSCSPISGHRSVSWYQQTPGQGLQFLFEYFSETQRNKGNFPGRFSGRQFSNSRSEMNVSTLELGDSALYLCASSLTNRDSGNTIYFGEGSWLTVV.

The CDR3 region has the DNA TGTGCCAGCAGCCAATTCGTCCCGGGAGGGGAGCAGTTCTTC. Protein sequence: CASSQFVPGGEQFF. The chain recombines TRBV14 with TRBJ2-1; 8 nucleotides match TRBD2. Germline V gene lookup returns CDR1 SGHDN and CDR2 FVKESK. J gave up 10 bases and V 2 bases, and 7 bases lay outside the gene matches. The CDR3 consists of 14 residues.

V and J are TRBV11-2 and TRBJ2-1; TRBD2 is a possible D gene (5 bases). The germline CDR1 and CDR2 sequences are SGHAT and FQNNGV. Trimming cost V 6 bases and J 5 bases, with 17 bases left between them. The CDR3 consists of 15 residues. In nucleotides, the CDR3 is TGTGCCAGCAGTTTTCAGACCGGGATAAACAATGAGCAGTTCTTC. The encoded protein is CASSFQTGINNEQFF.

The chain carries TRBV4-3 and TRBJ2-3, with a tentative D call TRBD2 (6 bases). The CDR3 totals 18 residues. Germline values: CDR1 LGHNA, CDR2 YSLEER. The ends were cut back, 0 bases at V and 1 base at J, with 17 bases in the middle. Written as DNA, the CDR3 is TGCGCCAGCAGCCAAGATCCGGGAACGGGAGCGGGCACAGATACGCAGTATTTT. Translated, it gives CASSQDPGTGAGTDTQYF.

This clone was seen only a few times. In DNA, the CDR3 is TGTGCCAGCCGTCGGGAGGGGGGAGCGAACACTGAAGCTTTCTTT. The encoded protein is CASRREGGANTEAFF. The chain combines TRBV6-5 with TRBJ1-1, with a possible D match to TRBD1 (6 bases). This CDR3 has 15 residues. V gave up 8 bases and J gave up 1 base, with 17 bases separating them. The germline V gene encodes CDR1 MNHEY and CDR2 SVGAGI.